This T cell receptor beta chain was found in a study of early T cells in non-severe SARS-CoV-2 infection. The CDR3 covers 14 residues. Trimming stripped 8 bases from V and 1 base from J, with 14 bases between. Germline-derived CDR1 and CDR2 are LGHNA and YNFKEQ. The table lists this clonotype with many counts. Individual cDNA molecules carried attached unique molecular identifiers. Using its own MiXCR run on the 5' RACE reads, TCRdb lists one record per CDR3 protein. In the table there are around 49,000 distinct CDR3 sequences, 4% to 5% of which are singletons. The sequencing sample was made of whole blood. J is TRBJ1-1 and V is TRBV4-2; D is possibly TRBD1 (5 bases). This TCR came from an adult who was a healthcare worker with PCR-confirmed SARS-CoV-2 infection or an uninfected control (not recorded which). In nucleotides, the CDR3 is TGTGCCAGCGGAGACGGGGCTAAGAACACTGAAGCTTTCTTT. It is translated as CASGDGAKNTEAFF.